This record covers a single T cell receptor (beta chain). This clonotype was recorded once. The antigen this receptor binds is unknown. No clone much larger than this one lies a single base away; base qualities are absent. One read alone makes for weak evidence. This sample was taken from a study of Graves' ophthalmopathy and Graves' hyperthyroidism listed by TCRdb under 2018. Broadly, across the study: Stable hyperthyroidism was defined as no progression to ophthalmopathy within 18 months of follow-up. The study used signatures of the TCR beta repertoire to tell Graves' ophthalmopathy apart from Graves' hyperthyroidism and to predict which patients would progress to ophthalmopathy. In total, 135 blood samples were TCR-sequenced: approximately 40 ophthalmopathy, 80 or so hyperthyroidism and about 17 hyperthyroidism-to-ophthalmopathy patients. To explore V-J signatures that separate ophthalmopathy from hyperthyroidism, a discovery set of about a hundred patients was enrolled, consisting of approximately 45 with ophthalmopathy and around 60 with stable hyperthyroidism. An independent validation cohort was composed of fewer than 20 hyperthyroidism patients and around 16 patients who later progressed from hyperthyroidism to ophthalmopathy. T-cell repertoires of thyroid tissue and blood were compared in more than 5 hyperthyroidism patients. Following sample collection, hyperthyroidism patients were given methimazole at a starting dose of 30 mg daily, and ophthalmopathy patients were given high-dose intravenous methylprednisolone. Summary of the overall study and its limitations: No statistical method was used to predetermine the sample size, and group allocation was not hidden from the investigators. In validation, the model predicted ophthalmopathy progression with less than 71% sensitivity and approximately 75% specificity; some 13 predicted patients were CT-confirmed with GO in a median of approximately 6.2 months. Most expanded thyroid clonotypes with a frequency above 0.001 also appeared in blood, which suggests that blood repertoires may reflect the immune response in the thyroid. The 13-signature model separated ophthalmopathy from stable hyperthyroidism with approximately 90% sensitivity and 81.08% specificity in cross-validation, and 80%/75% in the test set.

The hyperthyroidism patients were 18 to 65 years old and newly diagnosed, with a disease duration of less than 2 months. Patients with other autoimmune diseases, uncontrolled infections, pregnancy or lactation were excluded from the study. Diagnosis was based on clinical symptoms, serum thyroxine, TRAb, thyroid ultrasound and orbital computed tomography. Total RNA was extracted with Trizol reagent and quality-checked on an Agilent 2100 Bioanalyzer. For repertoire sequencing, TCR beta CDR3 regions were amplified from RNA transcripts. The first round of RT-PCR was done with HTBI primers and the Qiagen OneStep RT-PCR kit, and was followed by a second round of multiplex PCR, then size selection and purification. Libraries were sequenced on an Illumina HiSeq2000 using paired-end 100 bp reads. The authors' analysis ran thus. SOAPnuke was used for read processing, and reads with adapters, uncalled bases, a mean Phred below 15, or no exact constant-primer or identifier match were discarded. COPE v1.2.5 was used to merge the high-quality paired reads. Clonotypes were defined as unique nucleotide sequences and were aligned to IMGT TRB V, D and J references using MiTCR v1.1. The analysis was limited to V-J combinations with a frequency above 0.0001, which together covered 99% to 99.2% of repertoires. A TCR clonal expansion and chaos score per V-J combination was defined as the ratio of F50 clonal expansion to chaos observed in the TCRdist matrix. Features were reduced by Welch's t-statistics and random forest to around 14 V-J combinations, which fed a naive Bayes classifier. The Morisita-Horn index was used to measure how similar the thyroid and blood repertoires were. TCRdb applied fastp at Q25 and MiXCR to the public reads, then kept only in-frame beta chains. Rows are unified per CDR3 protein, each entry keeping the most common DNA and genes. The V and J calls were determined by TCRdb, not by the authors. Here the sample has over a million distinct CDR3 sequences; about 40% occur a single time. The top ten clonotypes cover around 10% of the sample.

Germline trimming amounts to 5 bases on V and 7 bases on J, with 13 as the count of junction bases outside the gene matches. Spanning cysteine to phenylalanine, the CDR3 consists of 15 amino acids. Only the CDR3 DNA is retained, 45 bases long and in frame from the first base. The germline V gene specifies SGHTA as CDR1 and FQGNSA as CDR2. The sequence is built from TRBV7-2 and TRBJ2-7, with 8 junctional bases fitting TRBD1. This clonotype was obtained from an adult man with Graves' hyperthyroidism. The sample comprised peripheral blood or thyroid tissue (not recorded which). The DNA reads as follows: TGTGCCAGCAGCCTCGAGAGCAGGGGGCTGGGGGAGCAGTACTTC. Protein translation: CASSLESRGLGEQYF.